The TCR beta chain under discussion was sequenced for a study of T cell responses to AZD1222 COVID-19 vaccine. Germline V gene lookup returns CDR1 MDHEN and CDR2 SYDVKM. CDR3 length equals 14 residues. V was shortened by 3 bases and J by 13 bases, with 16 bases between the two germline ends. This clone was counted a single time. Antigen unknown. TCRdb's copy holds only in-frame clones and misses some; the assay was immunoSEQ multiplex PCR. The sample records 100,000 to 150,000 clones, roughly 91% being singletons. Study-level findings and limits: No repertoire was sampled before or during the peak T cell response, only after it. Spike as a whole was targeted by vaccine-associated CD4 TCRs, dominant at 160-218 and 743-854. Clonal diversity was possibly underestimated; the donors were predominantly white British and more often female.

The TCR was taken from an adult in good health. This sample comprised peripheral blood, obtained on day 0 of MenACWY control vaccination. This sequence joins TRBV28 and TRBJ1-6; unclear D gene. The chain's CDR3 is CASSFQRGLGPLHF. The CDR3 DNA reads TGTGCCAGCAGTTTCCAACGAGGACTTGGCCCCCTCCACTTT.